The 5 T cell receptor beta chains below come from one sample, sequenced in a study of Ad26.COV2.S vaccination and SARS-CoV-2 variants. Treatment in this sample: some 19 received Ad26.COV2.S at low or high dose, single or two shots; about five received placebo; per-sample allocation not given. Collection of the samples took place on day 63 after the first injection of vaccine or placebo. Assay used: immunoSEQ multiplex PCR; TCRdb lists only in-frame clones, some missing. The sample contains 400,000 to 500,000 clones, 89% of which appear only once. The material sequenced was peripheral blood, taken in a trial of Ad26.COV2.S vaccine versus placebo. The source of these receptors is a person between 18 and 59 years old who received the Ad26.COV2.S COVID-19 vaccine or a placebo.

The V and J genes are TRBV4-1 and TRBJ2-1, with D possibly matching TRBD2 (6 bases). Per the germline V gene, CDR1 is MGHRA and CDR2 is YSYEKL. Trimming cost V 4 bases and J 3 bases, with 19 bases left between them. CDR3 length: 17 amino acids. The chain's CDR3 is CASSRYSPGANYNEQFF. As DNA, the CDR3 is TGCGCCAGCAGCCGCTACTCTCCGGGAGCCAACTACAATGAGCAGTTCTTC.

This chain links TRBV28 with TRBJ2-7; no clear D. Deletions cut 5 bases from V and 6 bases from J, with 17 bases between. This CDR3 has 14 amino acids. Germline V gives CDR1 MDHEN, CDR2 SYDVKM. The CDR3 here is CASSPGQEVSEQYV. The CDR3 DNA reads TGTGCCAGCAGTCCCGGGCAAGAAGTATCCGAGCAGTACGTC.

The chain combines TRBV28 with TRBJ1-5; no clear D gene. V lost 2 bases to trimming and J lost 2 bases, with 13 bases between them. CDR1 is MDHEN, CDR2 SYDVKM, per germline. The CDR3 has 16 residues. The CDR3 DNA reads TGTGCCAGCAGTTTAATCGGCTTCGGCGGCAATCAGCCCCAGCATTTT. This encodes CASSLIGFGGNQPQHF.

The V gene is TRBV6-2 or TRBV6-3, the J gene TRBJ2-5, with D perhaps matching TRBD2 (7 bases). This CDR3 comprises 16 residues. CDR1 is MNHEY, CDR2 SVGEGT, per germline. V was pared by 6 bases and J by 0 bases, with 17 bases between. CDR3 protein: CASSDRGAPYQETQYF. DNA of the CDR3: TGTGCCAGCAGCGACCGGGGGGCCCCGTACCAAGAGACCCAGTACTTC.

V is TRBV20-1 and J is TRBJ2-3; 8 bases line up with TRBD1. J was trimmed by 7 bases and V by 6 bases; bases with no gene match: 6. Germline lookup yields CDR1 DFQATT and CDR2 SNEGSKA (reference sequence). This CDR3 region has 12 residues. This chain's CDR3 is CSASDRGYTQYF. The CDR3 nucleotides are TGCAGTGCCAGTGACAGGGGATATACGCAGTATTTT.